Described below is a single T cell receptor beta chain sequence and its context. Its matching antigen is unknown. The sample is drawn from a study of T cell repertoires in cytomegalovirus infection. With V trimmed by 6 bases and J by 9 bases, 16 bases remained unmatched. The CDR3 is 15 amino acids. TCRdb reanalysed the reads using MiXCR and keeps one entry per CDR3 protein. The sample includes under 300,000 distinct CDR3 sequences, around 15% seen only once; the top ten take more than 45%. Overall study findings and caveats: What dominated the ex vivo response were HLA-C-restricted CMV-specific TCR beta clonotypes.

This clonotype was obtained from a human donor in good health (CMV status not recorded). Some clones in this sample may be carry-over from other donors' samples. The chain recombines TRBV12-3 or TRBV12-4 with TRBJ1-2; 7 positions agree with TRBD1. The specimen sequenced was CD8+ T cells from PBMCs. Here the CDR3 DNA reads TGTGCCAGCAGCTTGGGATTGACAGGGTGGCAAAGCTACACCTTC. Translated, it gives CASSLGLTGWQSYTF.